The source of this TCR beta chain is a study of patients and donors after allogeneic stem cell transplantation. Germline-derived CDR1 and CDR2 are SGHNT and YYREEE (reference sequence). Trimming cost V 0 bases and J 5 bases; bases outside gene matches: 7. CDR3 length: 16 amino acids. TCRdb called the RT-PCR reads again in MiXCR, with one record for every CDR3 protein. The data contain about 400,000 distinct CDR3 sequences, 16% of them singletons. The chain links TRBV5-4 to TRBJ1-4; the match to TRBD1 covers 7 bases. The sequence was obtained from a human donor who was either an allogeneic HSCT recipient or a stem cell or donor lymphocyte infusion donor (not recorded which). It is not recorded whose cells these are; they may come from a transplant donor. Sequencing was performed on blood, either unsorted or a sorted T cell fraction (not recorded which). CDR3 DNA sequence: TGTGCCAGCAGCTTGGGGGCCCGACAGGGAAATGAAAAACTGTTTTTT. Its protein is CASSLGARQGNEKLFF.